This TCR beta chain originates from a study of cytomegalovirus exposure and HLA in healthy donors. Study outcomes and limitations: An observed cluster of highly shared sequence variants was recorded as a likely sequencing artifact. Later work associated over 15,000 TCR beta sequences with HLA alleles at 0.05 false discovery rate. Through in vitro validation, three CMV-associated chains were shown to be specific for CMV antigens. The presence/absence work took it that sequencing depth was about the same across donors.

Concerning this clone itself: Its matching antigen is unknown.

The study ran its PCR with 60 Vbeta and 13 Jbeta primers. Assay: immunoSEQ multiplex PCR; the TCRdb copy retains only in-frame clones and omits some. Its table lists 140,000 or so clones. CDR3 length: 15 amino acids. From germline, CDR1 is MNHEY and CDR2 SVGAGI. J lost 0 bases, V lost 2 bases, and 0 bases had no gene match. This sequence originates from a male donor in good health and CMV-seronegative. J is TRBJ2-2 and V is TRBV6-5; TRBD2 matches at 7 bases. The sequencing input was PBMCs. The CDR3 spells CASSYRGANTGELFF. Here the CDR3 DNA reads TGTGCCAGCAGTTACCGGGGGGCGAACACCGGGGAGCTGTTTTTT.